This TCR beta chain was sequenced during a study of cytomegalovirus exposure and HLA in healthy donors. PCR primers comprised 60 Vbeta and 13 Jbeta primers. The data were produced by immunoSEQ multiplex PCR, yet TCRdb's version contains in-frame clones alone and is incomplete. The table lists about 180,000 clones, around 79% of them singletons, with 6.3% in the top ten. The V end was cut by 8 bases, the J end by 6 bases, with 11 bases between. The length of the CDR3 is 12 residues. Germline CDR1 reads MNHNS; CDR2 reads SASEGT. The V gene is TRBV6-1, the J gene TRBJ2-4; the D gene is possibly TRBD2 (5 bases). Sample: PBMCs. The TCR originated in a man aged 35 to 55 in good health and CMV-seropositive. In DNA, the CDR3 is TGTGCCAGCTCACTAGACCGAAACATTCAGTACTTC. Translating it yields CASSLDRNIQYF.